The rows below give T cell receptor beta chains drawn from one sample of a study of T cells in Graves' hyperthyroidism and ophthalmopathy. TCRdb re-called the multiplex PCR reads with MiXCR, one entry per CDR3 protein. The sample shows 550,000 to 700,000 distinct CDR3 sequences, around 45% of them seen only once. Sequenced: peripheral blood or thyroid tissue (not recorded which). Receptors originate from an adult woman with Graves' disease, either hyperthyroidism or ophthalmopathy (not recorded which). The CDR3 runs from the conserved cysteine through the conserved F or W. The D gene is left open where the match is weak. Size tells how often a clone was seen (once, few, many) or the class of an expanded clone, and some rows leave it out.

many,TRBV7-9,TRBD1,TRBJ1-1,TGTGCCAGCAGCTTAGAACAGGGGGCGTTTTCTGAAGCTTTCTTT,CASSLEQGAFSEAFF
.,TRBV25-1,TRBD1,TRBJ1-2,TGTGCCAGCAGATCGACCGGGACAGGGAACTATGGCTACACCTTC,CASRSTGTGNYGYTF
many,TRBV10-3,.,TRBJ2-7,TGTGCCATCGGAGGGTCTTACGAGCAGTACTTC,CAIGGSYEQYF
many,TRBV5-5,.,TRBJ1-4,TGTGCCAGCAGCCAGGGGCACATTAATGAAAAACTGTTTTTT,CASSQGHINEKLFF
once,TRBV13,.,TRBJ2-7,TGTGCCAGCAGCCCCGGGTGCGGGGTGTTGGACGAGCAGTACTTT,CASSPGCGVLDEQYF
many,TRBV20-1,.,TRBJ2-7,TGCAGTGCGACGGCAGGGATCATCTCCTACGAGCAGTACTTC,CSATAGIISYEQYF
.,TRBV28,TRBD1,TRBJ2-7,TGTGCCAGCAGGGGACAGGGGCTGAGGTACGAGCAGTACTTC,CASRGQGLRYEQYF
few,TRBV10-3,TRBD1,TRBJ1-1,TGTGCCATCACAGGGGGCGCGGGCACTGAAGCTTTCTTT,CAITGGAGTEAFF
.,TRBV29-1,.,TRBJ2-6,TGCAGCATTGGAGACAGCTCTGGGGCCAACGTCCTGACTTTC,CSIGDSSGANVLTF
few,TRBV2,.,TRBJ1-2,TGTGCCAGCAGGGACACTAACTATGGCTACACCTTC,CASRDTNYGYTF
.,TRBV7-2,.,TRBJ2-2,TGTGCCAGCAGCCCATACCGGGAGACCGGGGAGCTGTTTTTT,CASSPYRETGELFF
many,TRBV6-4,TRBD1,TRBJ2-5,TGTGCCAGCAGCGAAACAGGGGACGCGGCGACCCAGTACTTC,CASSETGDAATQYF
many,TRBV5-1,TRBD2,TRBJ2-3,TGCGCCAGCAGCTTGGAAGCGGGAGATGCAACAGATACGCAGTATTTT,CASSLEAGDATDTQYF
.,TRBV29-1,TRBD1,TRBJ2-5,TGCAGCGTTGAAGAAAAGCTGACAGGGGCGCCTCAAGAGACCCAGTACTTC,CSVEEKLTGAPQETQYF
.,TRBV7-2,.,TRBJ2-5,TGTGCCAGCAGCTTAGTCCCTAGTGCGGAGACCCAGTACTTC,CASSLVPSAETQYF
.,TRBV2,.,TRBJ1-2,TGTGCCAGCAGTGAAGCGAGGGGGAAGGACTTC,CASSEARGKDF
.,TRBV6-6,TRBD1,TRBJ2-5,TGTGCCAGCAGGGCGGGACAGGTGGAGACCCAGTACTTC,CASRAGQVETQYF
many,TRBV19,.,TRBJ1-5,TGTGCCAGTACCCTCCCACCGCCCGCGGAGCCCCAGCATTTT,CASTLPPPAEPQHF
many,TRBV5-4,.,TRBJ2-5,TGTGCCAGCAGCTTCGGTCCCGGGGGCCTAAAGACCCAGTACTTC,CASSFGPGGLKTQYF
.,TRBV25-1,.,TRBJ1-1,TGTGCCAGCAGTGGCCTGGGTTACATGGCTGAAGCTTTCTTT,CASSGLGYMAEAFF
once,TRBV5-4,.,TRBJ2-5,TGTGCCAGCAGCTTGGCCATGGGGGAAGAGACCCAGTACTTC,CASSLAMGEETQYF
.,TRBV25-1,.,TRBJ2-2,TGTGCCAGCGGGAGCACGAACACCGGGGAGCTGTTTTTT,CASGSTNTGELFF
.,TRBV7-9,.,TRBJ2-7,TGTGCCAGCAGTCCGTTACGGGCCGGAGGACGCAAGCAGTACTTC,CASSPLRAGGRKQYF
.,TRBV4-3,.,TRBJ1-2,TGCGCCAGCAGCCACAGGGGCAGCTATGGCTACACCTTC,CASSHRGSYGYTF
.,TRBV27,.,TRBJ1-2,TGTGCCAGCAGTCCGCTGGGCATTCCCTATGGCTACACCTTC,CASSPLGIPYGYTF
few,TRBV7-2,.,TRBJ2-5,TGTGCCAGCAGCTTAGTGGGGGGCGCTCAAGAGACCCAGTACTTC,CASSLVGGAQETQYF
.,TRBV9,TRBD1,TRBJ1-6,TGTGCCAGCAGCTTCTCCTCCGGGACAGCGAATTCACCCCTCCACTTT,CASSFSSGTANSPLHF